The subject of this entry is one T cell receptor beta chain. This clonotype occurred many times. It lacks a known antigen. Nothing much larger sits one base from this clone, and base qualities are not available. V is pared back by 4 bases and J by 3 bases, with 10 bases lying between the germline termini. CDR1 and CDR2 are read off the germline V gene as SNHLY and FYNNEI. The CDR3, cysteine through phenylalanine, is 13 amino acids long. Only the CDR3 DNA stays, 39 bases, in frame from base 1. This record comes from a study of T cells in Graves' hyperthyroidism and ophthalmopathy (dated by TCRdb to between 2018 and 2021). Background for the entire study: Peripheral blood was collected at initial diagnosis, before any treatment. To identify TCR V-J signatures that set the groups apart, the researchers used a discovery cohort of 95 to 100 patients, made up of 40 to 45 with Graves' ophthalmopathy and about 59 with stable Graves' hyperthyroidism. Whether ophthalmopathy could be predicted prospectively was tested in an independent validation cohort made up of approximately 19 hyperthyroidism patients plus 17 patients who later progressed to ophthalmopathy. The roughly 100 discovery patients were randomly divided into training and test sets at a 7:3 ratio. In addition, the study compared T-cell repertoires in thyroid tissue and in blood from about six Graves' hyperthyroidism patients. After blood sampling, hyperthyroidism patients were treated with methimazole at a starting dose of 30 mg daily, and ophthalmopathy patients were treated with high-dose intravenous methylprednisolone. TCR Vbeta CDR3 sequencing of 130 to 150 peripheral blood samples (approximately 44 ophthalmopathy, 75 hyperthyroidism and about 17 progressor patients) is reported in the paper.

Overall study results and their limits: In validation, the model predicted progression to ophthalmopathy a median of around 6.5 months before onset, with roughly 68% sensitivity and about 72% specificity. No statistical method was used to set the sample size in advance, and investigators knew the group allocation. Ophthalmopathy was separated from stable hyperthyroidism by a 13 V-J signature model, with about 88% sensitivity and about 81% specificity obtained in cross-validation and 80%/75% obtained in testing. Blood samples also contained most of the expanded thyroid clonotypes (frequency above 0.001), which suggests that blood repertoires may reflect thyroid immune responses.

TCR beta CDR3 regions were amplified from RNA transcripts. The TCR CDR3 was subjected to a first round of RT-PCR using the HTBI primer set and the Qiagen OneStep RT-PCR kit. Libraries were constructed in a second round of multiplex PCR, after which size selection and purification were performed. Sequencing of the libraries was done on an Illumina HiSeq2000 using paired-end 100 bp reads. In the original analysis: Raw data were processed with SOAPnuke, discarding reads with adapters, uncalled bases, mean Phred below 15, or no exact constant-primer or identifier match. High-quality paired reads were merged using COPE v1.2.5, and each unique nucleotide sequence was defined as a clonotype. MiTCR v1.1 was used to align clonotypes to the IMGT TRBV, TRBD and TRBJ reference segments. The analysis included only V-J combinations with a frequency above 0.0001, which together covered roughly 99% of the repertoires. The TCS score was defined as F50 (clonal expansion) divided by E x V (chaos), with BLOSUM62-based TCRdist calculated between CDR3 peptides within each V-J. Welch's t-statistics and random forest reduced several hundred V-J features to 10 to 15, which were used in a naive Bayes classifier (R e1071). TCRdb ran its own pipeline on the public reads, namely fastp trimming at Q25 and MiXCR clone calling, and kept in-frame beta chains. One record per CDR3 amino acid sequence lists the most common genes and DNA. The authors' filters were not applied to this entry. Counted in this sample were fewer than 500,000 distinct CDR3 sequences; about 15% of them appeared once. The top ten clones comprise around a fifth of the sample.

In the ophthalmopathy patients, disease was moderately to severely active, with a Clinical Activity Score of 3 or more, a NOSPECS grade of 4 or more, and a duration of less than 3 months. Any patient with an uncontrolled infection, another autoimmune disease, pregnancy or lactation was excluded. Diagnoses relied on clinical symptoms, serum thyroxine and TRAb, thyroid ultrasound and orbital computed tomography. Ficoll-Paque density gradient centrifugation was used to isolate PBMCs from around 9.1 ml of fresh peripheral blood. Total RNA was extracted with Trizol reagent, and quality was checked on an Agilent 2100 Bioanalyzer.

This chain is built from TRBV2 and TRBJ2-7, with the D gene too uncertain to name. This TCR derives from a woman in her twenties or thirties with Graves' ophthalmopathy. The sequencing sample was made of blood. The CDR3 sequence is CASSVGGHYEQYF. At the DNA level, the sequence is TGTGCCAGCAGTGTTGGCGGCCACTACGAGCAGTACTTC.